The 28 T cell receptor beta chains below all came from one sample that was sequenced in a study of blood T cell repertoires in COVID-19. Libraries were prepared by immunoSEQ multiplex PCR; TCRdb keeps only in-frame clonotypes and omits some of them. The sample has fewer than 350,000 clones; around four fifths are singletons. The sample was peripheral blood. Source of these receptors: a woman in her forties or fifties with active or convalescent COVID-19.

The chain employs TRBV4-2 and TRBJ2-3; the D is unclear. Germline CDR1 reads LGHNA; CDR2 reads YNFKEQ. Trimming removed 1 base from V and 1 base from J, with 6 bases in between. This CDR3 is 14 amino acids long. The CDR3 spells CASSQVVGTDTQYF. The DNA for the CDR3 is TGTGCCAGCAGCCAAGTGGTAGGCACAGATACGCAGTATTTT.

The rearrangement uses TRBV15 and TRBJ2-7, with 9 bases fitting TRBD2. CDR3 size: 16 residues. CDR1 is LNHNV, CDR2 YYDKDF, per germline (reference sequence). The V segment lost 0 bases and the J segment 7 bases; nucleotides outside the gene matches: 10. Here the CDR3 reads CATSRETKGLAREQYF. The CDR3 DNA follows: TGTGCCACCAGCAGAGAGACAAAAGGACTAGCGAGGGAGCAGTACTTC. Based on the CDR3 plus reference TRBV15 and TRBJ2-7, the full variable domain is DAMVIQNPRYQVTQFGKPVTLSCSQTLNHNVMYWYQQKSSQAPKLLFHYYDKDFNNEADTPDNFQSRRPNTSFCFLDIRSPGLGDTAMYLCATSRETKGLAREQYFGPGTRLTVT.

The chain links TRBV24-1 to TRBJ1-2; the D is unclear. V lost 4 bases, J lost 8 bases, and 16 bases lay in between. Germline V gene lookup returns CDR1 KGHDR and CDR2 SFDVKD. This CDR3 is built from 14 residues. The CDR3 nucleotides read TGTGCCACCAGTGACCACTCAATTTTCGGGGGCTACACCTTC. This encodes CATSDHSIFGGYTF.

This clone was seen more than once but under ten times. The chain uses TRBV28 and TRBJ2-1; TRBD2 aligns across 8 bases. The length of the CDR3 is 15 residues. Germline assignment: CDR1 MDHEN and CDR2 SYDVKM. V shed 6 bases, J shed 5 bases, and the junction held 9 bases outside the gene matches. This CDR3 is CASSSGTRPDNEQFF. The CDR3 nucleotides are TGTGCCAGCAGCTCCGGGACTAGGCCCGACAATGAGCAGTTCTTC.

This sequence joins TRBV3-1 (or the pseudogene TRBV3-2) and TRBJ1-3; 8 positions match TRBD1. V dropped 1 base and J dropped 4; count of bases not matched to a gene: 9. The CDR3 has 17 amino acids. Germline lookup yields CDR1 LGHDT and CDR2 YNNKEL (reference sequence). In DNA, the CDR3 is TGTGCCAGCAGCCAAGTTGCGAGACAGGGGTCAGGAAACACCATATATTTT. Its protein product is CASSQVARQGSGNTIYF.

The V call is TRBV5-4, the J call TRBJ2-3; 12 bases are shared with TRBD2. Per the germline V gene, CDR1 is SGHNT and CDR2 is YYREEE (reference sequence). V was pared by 3 bases and J by 3 bases, with 5 bases of the junction left unmatched. This CDR3 spans 16 amino acids. CDR3 nucleotides: TGTGCCAGCAGCTCTCGACTAGCGGGAGCGACAGATACGCAGTATTTT. Its translation is CASSSRLAGATDTQYF.

The rearrangement links TRBV5-1 to TRBJ2-7; D unresolved. V gave up 4 bases and J gave up 5 bases, with 13 bases separating them. This CDR3 region has 13 residues. Germline CDR1 and CDR2: SGHRS and YFSETQ. CDR3 DNA: TGCGCCAGCAGCCCCCTTTCGAGAGACGAGCAGTACTTC. As protein: CASSPLSRDEQYF.

The genes are TRBV29-1 and TRBJ1-2; a possible D gene is TRBD1 (5 bases). Germline V lookup: CDR1 SQVTM, CDR2 ANQGSEA. The CDR3 is 15 amino acids. Trimming shortened V by 4 bases and J by 4 bases, and 19 bases separated the two germline ends. The CDR3, as DNA: TGCAGCGTTGCATTAGCTGGGGGGATCCCCTATGGCTACACCTTC. It specifies CSVALAGGIPYGYTF. The variable domain in full, with the rest retrieved from reference TRBV29-1 and TRBJ1-2, is SAVISQKPSRDICQRGTSLTIQCQVDSQVTMMFWYRQQPGQSLTLIATANQGSEATYESGFVIDKFPISRPNLTFSTLTVSNMSPEDSSIYLCSVALAGGIPYGYTFGSGTRLTVV.

This clone turned up a few times. The J gene is TRBJ2-1, the V gene TRBV15; D is ambiguous. Trimming cost V 0 bases and J 2 bases, with 8 bases left between them. This CDR3 has 15 residues. Per the germline V gene, CDR1 is LNHNV and CDR2 is YYDKDF (reference sequence). In DNA, the CDR3 is TGTGCCACCAGCAGAGATCAAGCTACCTACAATGAGCAGTTCTTC. Amino acids: CATSRDQATYNEQFF.

This clone was found once. The V call is TRBV18, the J call TRBJ1-6, with TRBD1 matching 8 bases. The CDR3 consists of 13 residues. V lost 3 bases, J lost 8 bases, and 0 bases stayed unmatched. Germline V gene data show CDR1 as KGHSH and CDR2 as LQKENI. This CDR3 reads CASSPDRDSPLHF. The CDR3 nucleotides read TGTGCCAGCTCACCGGACAGGGATTCACCCCTCCACTTT.

This clone has just one count. V is TRBV7-9 and J is TRBJ1-2, with D possibly being TRBD1 (6 bases). The CDR3 consists of 13 residues. Germline loops: CDR1 SEHNR, CDR2 FQNEAQ (reference sequence). V dropped 8 bases and J dropped 2 bases, with 12 bases sitting between them. CDR3 DNA: TGTGCCAGCGAAACAGGGATGAACTATGGCTACACCTTC. This sequence encodes CASETGMNYGYTF.

The chain recombines TRBV3-1 (or the pseudogene TRBV3-2) with TRBJ2-7, with D possibly being TRBD1 (6 bases). The CDR3 totals 13 residues. The V end was cut by 4 bases, the J end by 3 bases, with 10 bases between. Per the germline V gene, CDR1 is LGHDT and CDR2 is YNNKEL (reference sequence). Written as DNA, the CDR3 is TGTGCCAGCAGCCCAAGGGGGTTCTACGAGCAGTACTTC. Translated: CASSPRGFYEQYF.

V is TRBV7-2 and J is TRBJ2-1; D is possibly TRBD2 (6 bases). Germline V gene sequence: CDR1 SGHTA, CDR2 FQGNSA. Trimming pared 1 base from V and 3 bases from J, leaving 16 bases between. This CDR3 region has 17 residues. CDR3 sequence (DNA): TGTGCCAGCAGCTTAGATATTGTGGGAGGTTTCTACAATGAGCAGTTCTTC. Translating gives CASSLDIVGGFYNEQFF.

The chain has TRBV7-8 and TRBJ2-1; 9 bases agree with TRBD2. V shed 3 bases and J 7 bases; nucleotides not matched to a gene: 4. Germline assignment: CDR1 SGHVS and CDR2 FQNEAQ. CDR3 length equals 14 residues. DNA for the CDR3: TGTGCCAGCAGCTTTAGCGGGAGAAGGAATGAGCAGTTCTTC. Its translation is CASSFSGRRNEQFF.

Only a few counts were recorded for this clone. The genes are TRBV9 and TRBJ2-1; D remains unclear. Per the germline V gene, CDR1 is SGDLS and CDR2 is YYNGEE. Trimming left V 0 bases short and J 5 bases short, with 9 bases between. There are 14 residues in the CDR3. CDR3 sequence: CASSVGGGDNEQFF. CDR3 DNA sequence: TGTGCCAGCAGCGTAGGAGGCGGAGACAATGAGCAGTTCTTC.

This clone was seen once. This chain uses TRBV27 with TRBJ2-7, with 9 bases that match TRBD2. CDR3 size: 16 residues. Trimming took 3 bases from V and 5 from J; bases not matched to a gene: 11. Germline V gene lookup returns CDR1 MNHEY and CDR2 SMNVEV (reference sequence). The CDR3, as DNA: TGTGCCAGCAGTTTCGAGCGCGGGAGGGCCGGCGACGAGCAGTACTTC. Its translation is CASSFERGRAGDEQYF.

This rearrangement joins TRBV19 to TRBJ1-2, with a tentative D call TRBD1 (5 bases). CDR3 length: 14 amino acids. Germline CDR1 reads LNHDA; CDR2 reads SQIVND (reference sequence). The germline V and J ends were trimmed by 4 bases and 3 bases, with 12 bases remaining between them. The CDR3 here is CASSKGLGDYGYTF. Written as DNA, the CDR3 is TGTGCCAGTAGTAAGGGGCTCGGAGACTATGGCTACACCTTC. Looking up the rest from reference TRBV19 and TRBJ1-2 gives the full variable domain: DGGITQSPKYLFRKEGQNVTLSCEQNLNHDAMYWYRQDPGQGLRLIYYSQIVNDFQKGDIAEGYSVSREKKESFPLTVTSAQKNPTAFYLCASSKGLGDYGYTFGSGTRLTVV.

The chain joins TRBV19 to TRBJ2-7; D is possibly TRBD2 (5 bases). The CDR3 is 13 residues long. Trimming pared 1 base from V and 1 base from J, leaving 5 bases between. Per the germline V gene, CDR1 is LNHDA and CDR2 is SQIVND (reference sequence). CDR3 nucleotides: TGTGCCAGTAGTATAGGGGAGTCCTACGAGCAGTACTTC. Translating it yields CASSIGESYEQYF.

The V gene is TRBV9, the J gene TRBJ1-2; the D is unclear. CDR1 is SGDLS and CDR2 is YYNGEE in the germline V gene. V shed 4 bases and J shed 7 bases, with 20 bases lying between them. This CDR3 has 15 amino acids. The CDR3 DNA follows: TGTGCCAGCAGCCCAAGTCCCGGGCTAAGCGGTGGCTACACCTTC. Its translation is CASSPSPGLSGGYTF.

V usage is TRBV9 and J usage is TRBJ2-5; 7 bases are a match to TRBD1. Germline V gene lookup returns CDR1 SGDLS and CDR2 YYNGEE. There are 14 residues in the CDR3. J gave up 5 bases and V 3 bases, and 7 bases lay outside the gene matches. CDR3 nucleotides: TGTGCCAGCAGCGGGGACAGTTCGACCGAGACCCAGTACTTC. This gives the protein CASSGDSSTETQYF. Drawing the rest from reference TRBV9 and TRBJ2-5, the complete variable domain is DSGVTQTPKHLITATGQRVTLRCSPRSGDLSVYWYQQSLDQGLQFLIQYYNGEERAKGNILERFSAQQFPDLHSELNLSSLELGDSALYFCASSGDSSTETQYFGPGTRLLVL.

The chain couples TRBV29-1 to TRBJ1-1, with no clear D. Germline CDR1 is SQVTM and CDR2 is ANQGSEA. The CDR3 sequence is 13 residues long. Deletions cut 3 bases from V and 1 base from J, with 9 bases between. CDR3 residues: CSVDLVANTEAFF. CDR3 DNA: TGCAGCGTTGATTTAGTTGCGAACACTGAAGCTTTCTTT.

This clone showed up just once. The rearrangement joins TRBV7-9 to TRBJ2-1, with 10 bases matching TRBD2. The CDR3 is 19 residues long. Germline V CDR1 and CDR2: SEHNR, FQNEAQ (reference sequence). Trimming took 4 bases from V and 0 from J; bases not matched to a gene: 12. The CDR3 coding sequence is TGTGCCAGCAGCTCCGACCGGACTAGCGGTACCGACTCCTACAATGAGCAGTTCTTC. Residues: CASSSDRTSGTDSYNEQFF.

This clone was seen just once. The rearrangement links TRBV19 to TRBJ2-5; D gene unclear. CDR3 length: 13 amino acids. With 5 bases removed from V and 1 base from J, the gap between germline ends came to 8 bases. Germline assignment: CDR1 LNHDA and CDR2 SQIVND (reference sequence). The CDR3 loop is CASSLASQETQYF. CDR3 nucleotides: TGTGCCAGTAGTTTGGCCAGCCAAGAGACCCAGTACTTC. Variable domain in full (rest from reference TRBV19 and TRBJ2-5): DGGITQSPKYLFRKEGQNVTLSCEQNLNHDAMYWYRQDPGQGLRLIYYSQIVNDFQKGDIAEGYSVSREKKESFPLTVTSAQKNPTAFYLCASSLASQETQYFGPGTRLLVL.

The gene calls are TRBV14 and TRBJ1-1; a weak D match, TRBD1 (5 bases). Between the trimmed V and J ends, which lost 3 bases and 4 bases, there was a span of 12 bases. Per the germline V gene, CDR1 is SGHDN and CDR2 is FVKESK. The CDR3 has 14 residues. The CDR3 is CASSHDRWSTEAFF. As DNA, the CDR3 is TGTGCCAGCAGCCATGACAGATGGTCCACTGAAGCTTTCTTT. The full variable domain, rest sourced from reference TRBV14 and TRBJ1-1, is EAGVTQFPSHSVIEKGQTVTLRCDPISGHDNLYWYRRVMGKEIKFLLHFVKESKQDESGMPNNRFLAERTGGTYSTLKVQPAELEDSGVYFCASSHDRWSTEAFFGQGTRLTVV.

J is TRBJ1-4 and V is TRBV6-5; 7 nucleotides align to TRBD1. This CDR3 spans 14 amino acids. With 5 bases clipped from V and 7 bases from J, the junction kept 7 bases outside the gene matches. Germline V CDR1 and CDR2: MNHEY, SVGAGI. CDR3 nucleotide sequence: TGTGCCAGCAGTCCCAGGGGGTTGGGTGAAAAACTGTTTTTT. This sequence encodes CASSPRGLGEKLFF.

The chain recombines TRBV1 with TRBJ2-7; TRBD2 is the table's D call and was not checked against the DNA. TRBV1 is noted as a pseudogene. The CDR3 is made up of 18 amino acids. This chain's CDR3 is CTSSPPSSGRAVCPEQYF. CDR3 in DNA: TGCACCAGCAGCCCACCGTCAAGCGGGAGGGCCGTGTGTCCCGAGCAGTACTTC.

The chain carries TRBV11-2 and TRBJ2-3; weak D call: TRBD1 (6 bases). Trimming cost V 5 bases and J 1 base, with 10 bases left between them. The germline gives CDR1 SGHAT, CDR2 FQNNGV. The CDR3 has 14 amino acids. DNA for the CDR3: TGTGCCAGCAGCGCTAACAGGGGCACAGATACGCAGTATTTT. Its protein product is CASSANRGTDTQYF.

The chain carries TRBV10-3 and TRBJ2-7; D is perhaps TRBD2 (5 bases). Germline lookup yields CDR1 ENHRY and CDR2 SYGVKD. V lost 0 bases and J 2 bases, leaving 17 bases between the germline ends. The CDR3 loop spans 17 amino acids. This chain's CDR3 is CAISESPMAGVAYEQYF. The CDR3 DNA follows: TGTGCCATCAGTGAGTCTCCAATGGCGGGTGTAGCCTACGAGCAGTACTTC.